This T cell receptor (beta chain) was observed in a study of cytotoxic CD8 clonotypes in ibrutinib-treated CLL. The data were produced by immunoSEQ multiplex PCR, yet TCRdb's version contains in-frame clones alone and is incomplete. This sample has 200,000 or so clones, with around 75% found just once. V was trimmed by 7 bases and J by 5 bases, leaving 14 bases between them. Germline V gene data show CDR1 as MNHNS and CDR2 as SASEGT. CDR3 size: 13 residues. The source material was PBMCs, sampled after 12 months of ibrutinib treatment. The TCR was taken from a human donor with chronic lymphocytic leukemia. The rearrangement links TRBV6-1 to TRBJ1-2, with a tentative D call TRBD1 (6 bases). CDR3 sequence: CASKKNREYGYTF. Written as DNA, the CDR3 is TGTGCCAGCAAGAAGAACAGGGAATATGGCTACACCTTC.